This entry is about one T cell receptor beta chain. V lost 2 bases, J lost 1 base, and 5 bases lay in between. The CDR3 sequence is 13 residues long. Germline values: CDR1 SGHNT, CDR2 YENEEA. TCRdb's copy holds only in-frame clones and misses some; the assay was immunoSEQ multiplex PCR. The sample yields around 97,000 clones, about 95% seen once. This specimen belongs to a study of technical replicates of blood from several donors. Input material: T cells isolated from PBMCs. The TCR sequence derives from a human donor in good health. The V call is TRBV11-3, the J call TRBJ2-5, with D uncertain. The CDR3 sequence: CASSLSLQETQYF. CDR3 sequence (DNA): TGTGCCAGCAGCTTATCCCTCCAAGAGACCCAGTACTTC.